This T cell receptor (beta chain) was found in a study of breast tumors, draining lymph nodes, adjacent tissues (TCRdb year 2016). Regarding the complete study: Breast cancer patients provided tumor, adjacent nontumor tissue and axillary lymph nodes, and the study compared the TCR beta repertoires across these three sources. In human breast cancer, the study set out to assess how tumor, surrounding tissue and draining lymph node repertoires relate to one another and whether T cells might be exchanged between them.

Sequencing was carried out with an Illumina HiSeq 2000. Multiplex PCR amplification was used to generate the TCR beta chain libraries. The amplified TCR beta chain products were analyzed by high-throughput sequencing. The public sequencing data were trimmed at Q25 with fastp and processed into clonotypes with MiXCR by TCRdb, which kept only in-frame beta chains. A single entry per CDR3 protein holds the most common genes and DNA from its merged rows. In this sample the table shows 70,000 to 95,000 distinct CDR3 sequences, approximately 19% of which occur a single time. The ten most abundant clones make up about 2.4% of the sample. The axillary draining lymph nodes of breast cancer patients were the source of the lymph node samples. As concerns this clonotype: It lacks a known antigen. No much larger clonotype is one base removed from it; base qualities were not supplied.

The CDR3 runs 13 amino acids, cysteine and phenylalanine included. Just the 39-base CDR3 DNA is kept, in frame starting at base 1. Trimming removed 7 bases from V and 8 bases from J, leaving 16 bases between the germline ends. The germline V gene specifies SGDLS as CDR1 and YYNGEE as CDR2. Paper-wide results and their limitations: A scenario in which most tumor T cells derive from the lymph node and then expand within tumor tissue was judged to be consistent with the data. Tumor T-cell repertoires showed less diversity than lymph node repertoires and more diversity than nontumor tissue repertoires, and tumor T-cell repertoires showed preferential V and J gene usage. The study presented the conclusion that tumor T cells originate in lymph nodes as consistent with a hypothesis, not as something directly demonstrated. The similarity between tumor and nontumor tissue repertoires was significantly greater in luminal-like breast cancer than in basal-like breast cancer.

The clonotype originates from a female donor with breast cancer. Some clones in this sample may be carry-over from other donors' samples. The source material was axillary lymph node tissue. The sequence joins TRBV9 to TRBJ2-4, with the D gene call left open. The CDR3 in this case is CASQEGHMDIQYF. The sequence in DNA is TGTGCCAGCCAGGAAGGGCATATGGACATTCAGTACTTC.